The entry below gives a single TCR beta chain sequence along with its context. The data were taken from a study of blood T cell repertoires in COVID-19. Only in-frame clones appear in the TCRdb table, and some are missing; sequencing was by immunoSEQ multiplex PCR. The sample includes 390,000 or so clones, approximately 87% seen only once; the top ten take about 10%. Germline loops: CDR1 GTSNPN, CDR2 SVGIG (reference sequence). Trimming at V came to 5 bases and at J to 3 bases, leaving 4 bases not matched to a gene. The CDR3 is 13 residues long. Seattle enrolled patients during active infection and tracked them longitudinally.

The chain carries TRBV30 and TRBJ2-1; 7 bases align to TRBD1. The clonotype was recovered from a woman between 25 and 40 years old with COVID-19, enrolled during active disease. The sample was peripheral blood. The CDR3 sequence: CAWSRDSYNEQFF. The CDR3 region has the DNA TGTGCCTGGTCCCGGGACAGCTACAATGAGCAGTTCTTC.